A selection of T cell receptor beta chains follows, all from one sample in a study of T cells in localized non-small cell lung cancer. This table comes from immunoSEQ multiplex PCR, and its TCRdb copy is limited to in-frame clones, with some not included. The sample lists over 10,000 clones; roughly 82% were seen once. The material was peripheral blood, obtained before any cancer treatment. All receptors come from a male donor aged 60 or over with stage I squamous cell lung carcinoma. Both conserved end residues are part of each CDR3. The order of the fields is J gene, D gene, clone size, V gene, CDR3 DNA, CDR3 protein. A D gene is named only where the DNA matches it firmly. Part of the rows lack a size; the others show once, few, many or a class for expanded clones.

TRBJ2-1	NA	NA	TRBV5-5	TGTGCCAGCAGCTTGAATGAGTACAATGAGCAGTTCTTC	CASSLNEYNEQFF
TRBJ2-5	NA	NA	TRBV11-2	TGTGCCAGCAGCTTATCACGGGAGCGAACAGAGACCCAGTACTTC	CASSLSRERTETQYF
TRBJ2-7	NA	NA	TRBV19	TGTGCCAGTAGTATAGATGAAGGCCAGGTCGTGGAGCAGTACTTC	CASSIDEGQVVEQYF
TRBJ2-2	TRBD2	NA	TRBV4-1	TGCGCCAGCAGCCTGACAAGACTGCGGGGGGCCGGGGAGCTGTTTTTT	CASSLTRLRGAGELFF
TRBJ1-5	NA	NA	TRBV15	TGTGCCACCAGCAGACCACGTCAGCCCCAGCATTTT	CATSRPRQPQHF
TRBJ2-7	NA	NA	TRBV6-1	TGTGCCAGTCACCTTTTAAGCGGAGGGACCTACGAGCAGTACTTC	CASHLLSGGTYEQYF
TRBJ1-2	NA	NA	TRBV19	TGTGCCAGTAGTACCCCCTTGGACGGCCGGATCTATGGCTACACCTTC	CASSTPLDGRIYGYTF
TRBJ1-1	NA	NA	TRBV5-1	TGCGCCAGCAGCTTGCGGCCCAGGGAGGACACTGAAGCTTTCTTT	CASSLRPREDTEAFF
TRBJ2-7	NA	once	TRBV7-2	TGTGCCAGCAGCGCCCAGCTCGGCTACTACGAGCAGTACTTC	CASSAQLGYYEQYF
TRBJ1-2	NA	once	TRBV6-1	TGTGCCAGCAGTGAAGCTTACAGGGTCTCGAGTGGCTACACCTTC	CASSEAYRVSSGYTF
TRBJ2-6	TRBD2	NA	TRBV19	TGTGCCAGTAAAGCCGGGGGGGGATACGGGACCAACGTCCTGACTTTC	CASKAGGGYGTNVLTF
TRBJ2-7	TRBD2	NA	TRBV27	TGTGCCAGCAGGAGACTAGCGGGAGGACTCGAGCAGTACTTC	CASRRLAGGLEQYF
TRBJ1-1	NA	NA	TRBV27	TGTGCCAGTGGGCGAAGATCACTTACTTCGAACACTGAAGCTTTCTTT	CASGRRSLTSNTEAFF
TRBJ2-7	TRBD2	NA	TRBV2	TGTGCCAGCAGTGAGGGGGGACTAGCGGGATCGTTGCAGTACTTC	CASSEGGLAGSLQYF
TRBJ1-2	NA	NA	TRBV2	TGTGCCAGCAGTGAAATGGGACAAAAGGGCTATGGCTACACCTTC	CASSEMGQKGYGYTF
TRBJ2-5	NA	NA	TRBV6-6	TGTGCCAGCTCTTGGGGGGCGGGGGAGACCCAGTACTTC	CASSWGAGETQYF
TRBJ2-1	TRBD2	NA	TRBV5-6	TGTGCCAGCAGCCGGGGACTAGCGGGAGGAGATGAGCAGTTCTTC	CASSRGLAGGDEQFF
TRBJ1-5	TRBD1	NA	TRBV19	TGTGCCAGTAGGAATACAGGGGCAGGTCAGCCCCAGCATTTT	CASRNTGAGQPQHF
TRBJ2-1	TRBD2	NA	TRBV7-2	TGTGCCAGCAGCTTATTCAGCGGGACCTACAATGAGCAGTTCTTC	CASSLFSGTYNEQFF
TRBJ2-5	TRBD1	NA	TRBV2	TGTGCCAGCAGTGAGAAAGGGGGCCGAGAGACCCAGTACTTC	CASSEKGGRETQYF
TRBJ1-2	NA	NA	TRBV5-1	TGCGCCAGCAGCCACCCAGGCAGTTTATATGGCTACACCTTC	CASSHPGSLYGYTF
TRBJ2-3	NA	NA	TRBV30	TGTGCCTGGGGGCAGGGACTCACAGATACGCAGTATTTT	CAWGQGLTDTQYF
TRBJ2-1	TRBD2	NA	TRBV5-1	TGCGCCAGCAGCTTGGCCTGGGACGGGACTAGCGGGGAGTTCTTC	CASSLAWDGTSGEFF
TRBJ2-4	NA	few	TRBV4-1	TGCGCCAGCAGCCCCCAAGACTTAGCCAAAAACATTCAGTACTTC	CASSPQDLAKNIQYF
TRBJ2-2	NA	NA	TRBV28	TGTGCCAGCAGTCCCCCATACTCGAACACCGGGGAGCTGTTTTTT	CASSPPYSNTGELFF
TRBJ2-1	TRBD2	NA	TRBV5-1	TGCGCCAGCAGCTTTCGGACAGGGTGGCTAGCGGGAGGCGATGAGCAGTTCTTC	CASSFRTGWLAGGDEQFF
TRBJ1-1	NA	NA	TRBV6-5	TGTGCCAGCAGCTCACCAGGGGTGCCCACTGAAGCTTTCTTT	CASSSPGVPTEAFF
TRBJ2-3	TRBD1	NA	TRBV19	TGTGCCAGTAGTAAAGCCTCCCAGGGGGTCAGGGGAGATACGCAGTATTTT	CASSKASQGVRGDTQYF
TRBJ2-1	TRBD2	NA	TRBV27	TGTGCCAGCAGTTCTCAGCGGGAGGTTGAGCAGTTCTTC	CASSSQREVEQFF
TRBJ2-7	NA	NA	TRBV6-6	TGTGCCAGCAGTTACGAACGCGGAGGCTACGAGCAGTACTTC	CASSYERGGYEQYF